This T cell receptor (beta chain) emerged from a study of CD4 T cells in relation to SARS-CoV-2 and coronaviruses. Overall study context: After roughly ten days of antigen culture, PBMC TCR beta CDR3s were sequenced.

General study results and limits: Monoreactive clones expanded significantly more to SARS-CoV-2 than crossreactive clones did.

The germline CDR1 and CDR2 sequences are LGHNT and FRNRAP. The CDR3 spans 13 residues. Trimming left V 5 bases short and J 6 bases short, with 13 bases between. Before the COVID-19 pandemic, during about 2011-2019, CD4+ T cells were taken from unexposed donors. After 10 to 11 days of culture, CD4+ T cells were isolated. In regard to this clone: Its antigen is unknown.

Data came from immunoSEQ multiplex PCR; TCRdb stores just in-frame clones and leaves some out. The sample records 20,000 to 25,000 clones, less than 70% being singletons. The TCR sequence derives from a human donor in good health. The sample taken for sequencing was CD4+ T cells from PBMCs, cultured in vitro. J is TRBJ1-1 and V is TRBV12-5, with a tentative D call TRBD1 (6 bases). CDR3 nucleotides: TGTGCTAGTGGTCCATGGGACATTTCTGAAGCTTTCTTT. Translating it yields CASGPWDISEAFF.